This T cell receptor (beta chain) was captured in a study of cytomegalovirus exposure and HLA in healthy donors (dated by TCRdb to about 2017). Regarding the complete study: An earlier analysis of approximately 640 of the donors reported more than 250 Gb of sequence data and roughly 100 million unique TCR beta sequences from 150 million to 200 million T cells. Roughly 310 gigabases of sequencing data and tens of millions of unique TCR sequences were included in an early release covering several hundred HLA-typed donors. Of the roughly 420 genotyped donors, less than 90% were placed in the genetic ancestry cluster associated with self-reported Caucasian donors. The study aimed to test whether signatures of past pathogen exposure could be identified by cataloging public T cell receptors. Using immunosequencing, the study profiled T cell repertoires from 500 to 800 subjects and related those repertoires to cytomegalovirus serostatus. Along with the approximately 700-subject first cohort, a separate validation cohort of 120 different subjects was used. To predict cytomegalovirus infection status, the study brought together high-throughput TCR immunosequencing, statistical association of individual TCRs with disease status, and machine learning. A later analysis re-examined previously published TCR beta repertoires from more than 650 donors and added high-resolution HLA genotyping to investigate patterns of TCR occurrence. Rather than using new phenotypic data, the later analysis identified candidate immune exposures from TCR beta sequences and from how often those sequences occurred across donors. In an earlier analysis of several hundred of the donors, high-throughput TCR beta sequencing was used to judge whether each TCR beta V gene segment behaved as functional or pseudogenic. Alongside the repertoire data, information on donor age, sex, ethnicity and CMV serostatus was compiled. A later genetic analysis took genome-wide SNP genotypes for 398 of the 666 donors and used that subset as a discovery cohort. All discovery cohort repertoires had been generated on a single sequencing platform. HLA typing included class I and class II loci at four-digit resolution. The number of donors typed differed by locus, with 629-630 for A, B, C, DRB1 and DQB1, roughly 520 for DQA1, 600 to 610 for DPA1, and around 430 for DPB1. Four to six DR-DQ haplotypes were handled as single units for association and clustering, since linkage in the cohort was strong. Among over 350 genotyped donors of the cohort, an average of roughly 240,000 unique TCR beta nucleotide sequences were sequenced per donor, around a sixth of them non-productive. Summary of the overall study and its limitations: The classifier was reported to diagnose cytomegalovirus status with high specificity and sensitivity in both the original and validation cohorts. In this cohort, only TCR beta chains were sequenced, and detectable features were limited by the absence of alpha or paired-chain data. In the study, around 150 TCR beta chains were listed as associated with cytomegalovirus. For the cohort, immune exposure information was limited to CMV serostatus. It was suggested by the authors that the approach could potentially be generalized to other disease states and immunological phenotypes. In a later genetic analysis, fewer N-insertions in productive TCRs were reported among donors in an Asian-associated ancestry cluster than the 666-donor mean. Across donors, most TCR sequences were observed very rarely, whereas some public TCRs were present in many individuals. According to a later analysis, parvovirus B19, influenza, CMV and Epstein-Barr virus appeared linked to several top co-occurrence clusters. Most CMV-associated TCR beta chains appeared to be HLA-restricted in a later analysis, and the HLA associations seemed to be driven largely by CMV exposure. Because counts were too low, 15 to 20 rarely observed V segments, including chromosome 9 orphons, were left out of the earlier analysis of a few hundred of the donors. In a later analysis, some 17,000 TCR beta sequences were associated with specific HLA alleles at a false discovery rate of 0.05. A further reported finding was that TCR beta sequences accurately predicted the HLA-A and HLA-B alleles for most subjects in the first cohort. Linkage disequilibrium might explain the correlated functional status among segregating V segments, but an unknown experimental factor could not be ruled out. Roughly uniform sequencing depth across donors was assumed in presence/absence analyses, although this assumption may not hold. Because HLA typing was missing for some donors at each locus, association tests included only the typed subset. Some IMGT-functional V segments, including TRBV6-2 and TRBV6-3, could not be distinguished by the 87-base-pair reads and were therefore excluded. When HLA alleles, especially DR and DQ, strongly co-occurred, attributing TCR associations to individual alleles was difficult. In an earlier analysis of around 500 of the donors, most TCR beta V segments appeared in productive rearrangements about 87% or about 30% of the time, broadly matching IMGT annotations. In a later genetic analysis, a missense DCLRE1C variant was associated with V-gene and J-gene trimming of TCR beta chains, and the association was replicated in an independent cohort. Three of the identified cytomegalovirus-associated TCR beta chains were confirmed in vitro to be specific for cytomegalovirus antigens. In a later analysis, the rate of TCR association differed among HLA loci, with DRB1 alleles having the most associated TCRs and HLA-C alleles having the fewest. A cluster of highly shared sequence variants was judged likely to represent a technical artifact of the sequencing pipeline. A later analysis found that HLA-associated TCR beta chains were more clonally expanded and had lower generation probabilities than equally common non-associated chains.

Library construction relied on the immunoSEQ multiplex PCR assay. The multiplex PCR relied on a mix of 60 forward primers for TCR Vbeta segments and 13 reverse primers for TCR Jbeta segments. The CDR3 region of rearranged TCR beta genes was amplified from genomic DNA by a multiplex PCR assay. The amplified TCR beta libraries were sequenced on the Illumina HiSeq System as 87-base-pair reads. Per the source publication's procedure: In a later analysis, tens of millions of unique TCR beta chains were counted across the roughly 670 repertoires, and about 10 million of these chains were shared by at least two donors. To remove PCR and sequencing errors, raw reads were error-corrected and collapsed into unique sequences using a nearest-neighbor algorithm that merged closely related sequences. V, D and J gene segments were assigned by aligning CDR3 sequences to IMGT reference sequences. For a sequence to be retained, at least a six-nucleotide match to both a V gene segment and a J gene segment was required. A rearrangement counted as productive if the CDR3 had no stop codons and remained in frame with V and J, and every other rearrangement counted as non-productive. CDR3 was defined according to IMGT convention as the region running from the second conserved V-encoded cysteine to the conserved J-encoded phenylalanine. The earlier analysis of fewer than 700 of the donors excluded sequences that lacked an unambiguous match to a single V gene segment. An earlier analysis of about 590 of the donors classified V segments as functional when productive rearrangements were above 56.7% and as segregating when the standard deviation between donors was above 5%. A statistical classification framework was built for diagnosing cytomegalovirus status from the catalog of TCR beta chain sequences. In a later analysis, TCR nucleotide sequences were compared against IMGT/GENE-DB human TR gene sequences so that V and J genes could be assigned. In a later analysis, CDR3 sequences and most-parsimonious VDJ recombination scenarios were assigned using the TCRdist pipeline. A later analysis defined each TCR beta chain by its CDR3 amino acid sequence plus V-gene family, and excluded reads lacking a unique V-gene family. A later analysis removed 592 highly shared, low-generation-probability nucleotide sequences to deal with suspected cross-contamination and a sequencing artifact. For each public chain, a later analysis derived a clonal expansion index from normalized ranks of inferred template counts within each repertoire. In a later analysis, generation probabilities were computed using a VDJ recombination model fitted to out-of-frame rearrangements, and the results were checked against IGoR. Hypergeometric tests were used in a later analysis to score TCR-TCR, TCR-HLA and TCR-CMV co-occurrence, with a repertoire-size bias correction applied to the TCR pairs. False discovery rates were estimated in a later analysis by permuting HLA or CMV assignments 20 times. A later analysis grouped co-occurring TCRs with DBSCAN, adding TCRdist sequence similarity when clustering within HLA-allele-positive subsets. For co-occurrence clustering, repertoires with fewer than 30,000 or more than 120,000 public chains were excluded, along with several repertoires with anomalous nucleotide sharing. TCRdb took this table from immuneACCESS and kept in-frame rearrangements with V and J called. Such tables lack part of the clones; where checked against another copy, unresolved V genes explain under half of the gap, and the rest is unexplained. V and J calls plus clone size are reproduced from that table; the DNA served to infer D and trimming. This sample gives 99,000 or so clones in total; around 80% of them show up just once. The ten most abundant clones make up 5% to 6.5% of the sample.

About this clone itself: Its binding antigen is unknown. The record has no base qualities; no much larger clone is one base away.

The CDR3 spans 17 residues, from the cysteine through the phenylalanine. The CDR3 DNA has 51 bases and is translated from base 1. V loses 3 bases at its end and J loses 2 bases; junction bases beyond the gene matches: 11. Looking up the germline V gene yields CDR1 SGHTA and CDR2 FQGNSA. In total, 600 or so healthy bone marrow donors made up the cohort. At the time of sampling, every cohort member was nominally healthy, though immune exposures that went unrecorded were likely present. The donor was CMV seronegative and was included in the group of several hundred seronegative cohort members. Every donor gave a peripheral blood sample, and the peripheral blood mononuclear cells from that sample were used for TCR beta sequencing. The Qiagen DNeasy Blood Extraction Kit was used to extract genomic DNA from the blood cell samples.

Rearrangement joined TRBV7-2 to TRBJ2-7; TRBD2 agrees with 9 junctional bases. The origin of this receptor is a young man in good health and CMV-seronegative. The material sequenced was PBMCs. The nucleotide sequence reads as follows: TGTGCCAGCAGCTTTAGGACAGCGGGAGGCCTTCCCTACGAGCAGTACTTC. The resulting protein is CASSFRTAGGLPYEQYF.